This T cell receptor (beta chain) emerged from a study of blood T cell repertoires in COVID-19. The overall study: Whether acute or convalescent, the COVID-19 samples came from the United States, Italy and Spain. T cells, B-cell-depleted T cells, or PBMCs provided the cDNA or gDNA that served as material.

Deletions cut 2 bases from V and 5 bases from J, with 5 bases between. The germline V gene has CDR1 MDHEN and CDR2 SYDVKM. The CDR3 runs 12 residues. In the authors' workflow: It was from reference gene primer amplification that nucleated cell counts were estimated. Produced via immunoSEQ multiplex PCR; TCRdb's table is partial and in-frame only. V, J and clone size are those of that table, while D and trimming were read from the DNA. The table shows some 22,000 clones, with about 88% occurring only once. This clonotype was obtained from a human donor with active COVID-19. The donor label of this sample is uncertain. The rearrangement links TRBV28 to TRBJ2-3; no definite D call. The sequenced sample consisted of peripheral blood. The CDR3 DNA is TGTGCCAGCAGTTTAACGGGAGATACGCAGTATTTT. As protein: CASSLTGDTQYF.